This TCR beta chain derives from a study of CD8 T cells in Susac syndrome. TCR beta sequences were obtained from blood CD8+ and CD4+ T cells. The multiple sclerosis controls comprised treatment-naive patients whose relapsing-remitting disease was stable or active. Germline values: CDR1 KGHSH, CDR2 LQKENI. The CDR3 is made up of 13 amino acids. Germline trimming cut 2 bases from V and 14 bases from J; bases unmatched to any gene: 6. An amount of RNA that ranged from roughly 0.45 to 1 ug was reverse transcribed with random hexamers. TCRdb re-called the immunoSEQ multiplex PCR reads through MiXCR, storing one row per CDR3 protein. The table shows 250,000 or so distinct CDR3 sequences, with 93% occurring only once.

The rearrangement links TRBV18 to TRBJ1-6, with 7 nucleotides matching TRBD1. Sequencing was carried out using CD4+ T cells from PBMCs. The TCR sequence derives from a human donor with multiple sclerosis. CDR3 nucleotide sequence: TGTGCCAGCTCACCAGGGGACAGTCAGACCCTCCACTTT. As protein: CASSPGDSQTLHF. Filled out from reference TRBV18 and TRBJ1-6, the complete variable domain reads NAGVMQNPRHLVRRRGQEARLRCSPMKGHSHVYWYRQLPEEGLKFMVYLQKENIIDESGMPKERFSAEFPKEGPSILRIQQVVRGDSAAYFCASSPGDSQTLHFGNGTRLTVT.